These T cell receptor beta chains were read from a single sample in a study of blood T cells in healthy people across ages. TCRdb re-called the 5' RACE reads through MiXCR, storing one row per CDR3 protein. The table shows 920,000 or so distinct CDR3 sequences, with 35% to 50% occurring only once. Specimen: blood. The receptors derive from an older woman in good health. The CDR3 runs from the conserved cysteine through the conserved F or W. Each record gives: J gene, clone size, D gene, V gene, CDR3 protein, CDR3 DNA. D genes are given only for firm matches. A clone size is listed for some rows: how often the clone was seen (once, few, many), or a class if it is expanded.

J: TRBJ2-5
size: -
D: -
V: TRBV12-3/TRBV12-4
CDR3: CASSLSPCEQYF
DNA: TGTGCCAGCAGTTTGTCTCCCTGTGAGCAGTACTTC

J: TRBJ2-1
size: -
D: -
V: TRBV24-1
CDR3: CATSDQGSSYNEQFF
DNA: TGTGCCACCAGTGATCAGGGCAGCTCCTACAATGAGCAGTTCTTC

J: TRBJ2-5
size: -
D: TRBD2
V: TRBV20-1
CDR3: CSASPTGLAGDYEQYF
DNA: TGCAGTGCTAGTCCCACCGGACTAGCGGGAGATTATGAGCAGTACTTC

J: TRBJ2-7
size: -
D: -
V: TRBV7-9
CDR3: CASSFVQEGYEQYF
DNA: TGTGCCAGCAGCTTTGTACAAGAAGGCTACGAGCAGTACTTC

J: TRBJ2-7
size: -
D: -
V: TRBV6-1
CDR3: CAGRGTGTYGQYF
DNA: TGTGCCGGGAGGGGGACTGGAACCTACGGGCAGTACTTC

J: TRBJ2-5
size: -
D: TRBD2
V: TRBV14
CDR3: CASSPPGLADNEQYF
DNA: TGTGCCAGCAGCCCACCGGGACTAGCGGACAATGAGCAGTACTTC

J: TRBJ2-1
size: few
D: TRBD2
V: TRBV15
CDR3: CATRTGTSGSEEQFF
DNA: TGTGCCACGAGAACCGGGACTAGCGGGAGTGAGGAGCAGTTCTTC

J: TRBJ2-7
size: -
D: TRBD2
V: TRBV14
CDR3: CASSQLAGGPPRQYF
DNA: TGTGCCAGCAGCCAACTAGCGGGAGGACCCCCCAGGCAGTACTTC

J: TRBJ2-7
size: few
D: TRBD1
V: TRBV30
CDR3: CAWSVGTGGLGYF
DNA: TGTGCCTGGAGCGTCGGGACAGGGGGCTTGGGGTACTTC

J: TRBJ2-1
size: -
D: -
V: TRBV6-5
CDR3: CASSLTPDPRAEQFF
DNA: TGTGCCAGCAGTTTAACGCCGGACCCCAGGGCTGAGCAGTTCTTC

J: TRBJ2-1
size: -
D: -
V: TRBV6-6
CDR3: CASSYSMESNERFF
DNA: TGTGCCAGCAGTTACTCGATGGAAAGCAATGAGCGGTTCTTC

J: TRBJ2-4
size: few
D: TRBD2
V: TRBV27
CDR3: CASSLLTSGKNIQYF
DNA: TGTGCCAGCAGTTTATTGACTAGCGGAAAAAACATTCAGTACTTC

J: TRBJ1-2
size: few
D: -
V: TRBV10-3
CDR3: CAIDAGLNGYTF
DNA: TGTGCCATCGACGCGGGCCTAAATGGCTACACCTTC

J: TRBJ2-7
size: -
D: TRBD2
V: TRBV9
CDR3: CASSPRTSESYEQYF
DNA: TGTGCCAGCAGCCCCAGGACTAGCGAGAGCTACGAGCAGTACTTC

J: TRBJ2-1
size: -
D: -
V: TRBV7-9
CDR3: CASSLRSSNGSNEQFF
DNA: TGTGCCAGCAGTCTCAGATCGAGCAATGGCTCCAATGAGCAGTTCTTC

J: TRBJ1-2
size: -
D: -
V: TRBV11-2
CDR3: CASSHTGYYGYTF
DNA: TGTGCCAGCAGCCATACAGGGTACTATGGCTACACCTTC

J: TRBJ1-5
size: -
D: TRBD1
V: TRBV19
CDR3: CASRTGGQPQHF
DNA: TGTGCCAGTAGGACAGGGGGTCAGCCCCAGCATTTT

J: TRBJ2-1
size: few
D: TRBD2
V: TRBV5-1
CDR3: CASSPSGTGPREQFF
DNA: TGCGCCAGCAGCCCTAGCGGGACGGGGCCTCGGGAGCAGTTCTTC

J: TRBJ2-1
size: -
D: TRBD1
V: TRBV12-3/TRBV12-4
CDR3: CASSWDRSYNEQFF
DNA: TGTGCCAGCAGTTGGGACAGATCCTACAATGAGCAGTTCTTC

J: TRBJ2-2
size: -
D: -
V: TRBV10-2
CDR3: CASSETGFNTGEPFF
DNA: TGCGCCAGCAGTGAGACAGGGTTTAACACCGGGGAGCCGTTTTTT